A selection of T cell receptor beta chains follows, all from one sample in a study of shared clonotypes between healthy human individuals. This table comes from immunoSEQ multiplex PCR, and its TCRdb copy is limited to in-frame clones, with some not included. The repertoire holds 2.5 million or so clones, around nine tenths seen once, with under 0.15% in the top ten. The source material was naive CD4+ T cells sorted from blood. These receptors originate from a young man in good health. The CDR3 runs from the conserved cysteine through the conserved F or W. D genes are given only for firm matches. Size is omitted from some rows. Given values are once, few, many or a class for expanded clones.

V gene	J gene	D gene	clone size	CDR3 protein	CDR3 DNA
TRBV6-5	TRBJ1-3	.	.	CASSLGSGNTIYF	TGTGCCAGCAGTTTGGGCTCTGGAAACACCATATATTTT
TRBV12-2	TRBJ2-7	.	.	CASRLVLDRSFSYEQYF	TGTGCAAGTCGCTTAGTTTTGGATCGCTCATTCTCCTACGAGCAGTACTTC
TRBV6-5	TRBJ1-2	.	.	CASSPGVTYGYTF	TGTGCCAGCAGTCCTGGGGTCACCTATGGCTACACCTTC
TRBV6-6	TRBJ2-7	TRBD1	.	CASSLQGASYEQYF	TGTGCCAGCAGCTTACAGGGGGCCTCCTACGAGCAGTACTTC
TRBV2	TRBJ2-3	TRBD2	.	CASSRTSGGRTDTQYF	TGTGCCAGCAGTCGGACTAGCGGGGGCCGCACAGATACGCAGTATTTT
TRBV10-3	TRBJ2-7	.	.	CAISEEGSSYEQYF	TGTGCCATCAGTGAGGAAGGGAGCTCCTACGAGCAGTACTTC
TRBV5-1	TRBJ1-2	.	.	CASSLQQSNYGYTF	TGCGCCAGCAGCTTGCAGCAATCTAACTATGGCTACACCTTC
TRBV5-6	TRBJ1-1	.	.	CASSDYGAEAFF	TGTGCCAGCAGCGATTACGGGGCTGAAGCTTTCTTT
TRBV30	TRBJ1-1	.	.	CAYYNREPMNTEAFF	TGCGCATACTACAACAGGGAACCTATGAACACTGAAGCTTTCTTT
TRBV5-4	TRBJ2-5	.	.	CASSLYGRGIAVGGETQYF	TGTGCCAGCAGCTTGTATGGTCGAGGGATAGCCGTCGGCGGAGAGACCCAGTACTTC
TRBV5-4	TRBJ2-1	TRBD2	.	CASSSDESGSSYNEQFF	TGTGCCAGCAGCTCGGATGAGAGCGGGAGCTCCTACAATGAGCAGTTCTTC
TRBV7-2	TRBJ1-1	.	.	CASSLVEVQNTEAFF	TGTGCCAGCAGCTTAGTTGAAGTCCAGAACACTGAAGCTTTCTTT
TRBV6-6	TRBJ2-1	TRBD2	.	CASREAGGQFF	TGTGCCAGCAGAGAGGCGGGGGGGCAGTTCTTC
TRBV7-2	TRBJ1-5	.	once	CASSSMGGNQPQHF	TGTGCCAGCAGTTCCATGGGCGGGAATCAGCCCCAGCATTTT
TRBV6-1	TRBJ1-4	.	.	CASRAGTTYNEKLFF	TGTGCCAGCAGGGCCGGCACAACCTATAATGAAAAACTGTTTTTT
TRBV10-2	TRBJ2-1	TRBD2	.	CATRTSGSYEQFF	TGCGCCACCCGGACTAGCGGGAGCTATGAGCAGTTCTTC
TRBV19	TRBJ1-6	.	.	CASSIGHPGLNNSPLHF	TGTGCCAGTAGTATAGGTCACCCGGGTCTCAATAATTCACCCCTCCACTTT
TRBV10-3	TRBJ1-2	.	.	CAISVQGNSNYGYTF	TGTGCCATCAGTGTACAGGGAAATTCTAACTATGGCTACACCTTC
TRBV29-1	TRBJ2-3	TRBD1	.	CSVAGQGPSTDTQYF	TGCAGCGTGGCGGGACAGGGCCCTAGCACAGATACGCAGTATTTT
TRBV4-1	TRBJ2-3	.	.	CASSRTRYTDTQYF	TGCGCCAGCAGCCGGACTCGTTACACAGATACGCAGTATTTT
TRBV21-1	TRBJ1-6	.	.	CATLGGSSYNSPLHF	TGTGCCACCCTGGGGGGGAGCTCCTATAATTCACCCCTCCACTTT
TRBV29-1	TRBJ1-5	.	.	CSVKEDPSGPQHF	TGCAGCGTTAAAGAGGACCCCTCGGGGCCCCAGCATTTT
TRBV2	TRBJ1-2	.	few	CASKVRVTVYGYTF	TGTGCCAGCAAGGTTCGGGTTACTGTGTATGGCTACACCTTC
TRBV10-2	TRBJ2-3	.	.	CASNAKASVTDTQYF	TGCGCCAGCAACGCTAAGGCTAGCGTCACAGATACGCAGTATTTT
TRBV5-6	TRBJ2-2	.	.	CASSLAGTGELFF	TGTGCCAGCAGCTTGGCGGGAACCGGGGAGCTGTTTTTT
TRBV4-1	TRBJ1-4	.	once	CASSQVRGNAEKLFF	TGCGCCAGCAGCCAAGTGCGGGGGAACGCTGAAAAACTGTTTTTT
TRBV7-8	TRBJ2-7	TRBD1	.	CASSLRDRGPYEQYF	TGTGCCAGCAGCCTCCGGGACAGGGGGCCCTACGAGCAGTACTTC
TRBV6-1	TRBJ2-3	TRBD2	once	CASSEKGARAGGRTDTQYF	TGTGCCAGCAGTGAAAAGGGTGCTAGGGCGGGGGGAAGGACAGATACGCAGTATTTT
TRBV27	TRBJ2-1	.	.	CASTSYNEQFF	TGTGCCAGCACTTCATACAATGAGCAGTTCTTC
TRBV28	TRBJ2-5	TRBD1	once	CASSLSDRVAQYF	TGTGCCAGCAGTTTATCGGACAGGGTGGCCCAGTACTTC
TRBV5-1	TRBJ1-1	.	.	CASSPGGLNTEAFF	TGCGCCAGCAGCCCCGGGGGATTGAACACTGAAGCTTTCTTT
TRBV6-5	TRBJ1-6	TRBD1	.	CASRGQGANSPLHF	TGTGCCAGCAGGGGACAGGGGGCAAATTCACCCCTCCACTTT
TRBV5-1	TRBJ2-3	.	.	CASSLWVAETDTQYF	TGCGCCAGCAGCTTGTGGGTAGCGGAGACAGATACGCAGTATTTT
TRBV10-1	TRBJ2-7	.	.	CASSEGVLYEQYF	TGCGCCAGCAGTGAGGGGGTCCTCTACGAGCAGTACTTC
TRBV4-1	TRBJ1-2	TRBD1	.	CASSLGGQGGYTF	TGCGCCAGCAGCCTAGGAGGACAGGGAGGCTACACCTTC
TRBV5-1	TRBJ2-1	.	.	CASSLVADGGYEQFF	TGCGCCAGCAGCTTGGTAGCGGACGGAGGCTATGAGCAGTTCTTC
TRBV18	TRBJ2-4	TRBD2	.	CASSPLAGGPSENIQYF	TGTGCCAGCTCACCGTTAGCGGGAGGGCCCTCAGAAAACATTCAGTACTTC
TRBV5-1	TRBJ2-1	TRBD1	.	CASSYSGTGPNEQFF	TGCGCCAGCAGCTACTCCGGGACAGGACCAAATGAGCAGTTCTTC
TRBV5-6	TRBJ2-7	.	few	CASSFQGSSYEQYF	TGTGCCAGCAGCTTTCAGGGGAGCTCCTACGAGCAGTACTTC
TRBV19	TRBJ1-6	.	.	CASRQGRGLYNSPLHF	TGTGCCAGTAGACAGGGTAGGGGCCTCTATAATTCACCCCTCCACTTT
TRBV4-2	TRBJ2-7	.	once	CASSQTQLGSYSEQYF	TGTGCCAGCAGCCAAACCCAACTAGGAAGTTACAGCGAGCAGTACTTC
TRBV7-2	TRBJ1-3	.	once	CASSLALMSRPGNTIYF	TGTGCCAGCAGCTTAGCGTTGATGAGCAGACCAGGAAACACCATATATTTT
TRBV7-2	TRBJ2-3	.	.	CASRSPSTDTQYF	TGTGCCAGCAGATCCCCTAGCACAGATACGCAGTATTTT
TRBV5-1	TRBJ2-3	.	.	CASSFMGTDTQYF	TGCGCCAGCAGCTTTATGGGGACAGATACGCAGTATTTT
TRBV9	TRBJ1-6	.	.	CASSVGTGNSPLHF	TGTGCCAGCAGCGTCGGGACTGGGAATTCACCCCTCCACTTT
TRBV7-2	TRBJ2-5	TRBD2	.	CASSLTSGSGETQYF	TGTGCCAGCAGCTTGACTAGCGGGAGTGGAGAGACCCAGTACTTC
TRBV18	TRBJ2-1	TRBD2	.	CASSPVTSGGSNEQFF	TGTGCCAGCTCACCAGTGACTAGCGGGGGGTCAAATGAGCAGTTCTTC
TRBV5-1	TRBJ2-5	.	.	CASSALGQETQYF	TGCGCCAGCAGCGCGCTTGGCCAAGAGACCCAGTACTTC
TRBV6-1	TRBJ1-6	TRBD1	few	CASSLQGAGSPLHF	TGTGCCAGCAGTTTACAGGGGGCCGGGTCACCCCTCCACTTT
TRBV27	TRBJ1-3	.	.	CASSLSAISGNTIYF	TGTGCCAGCAGTTTATCCGCTATCTCTGGAAACACCATATATTTT
TRBV2	TRBJ2-7	TRBD2	.	CASKGGSSQYF	TGTGCCAGCAAGGGCGGGAGTAGCCAGTACTTC
TRBV6-4	TRBJ1-1	.	.	CASSEGTNTEAFF	TGTGCCAGCAGTGAAGGGACGAACACTGAAGCTTTCTTT